One sample yielded the 31 T cell receptor beta chains listed below, sequenced in a study of technical replicates of blood from a few donors. Profiling relied on immunoSEQ multiplex PCR, and the TCRdb table lists in-frame clones only, not all of them. The sample has fewer than 90,000 clones, around 94% seen once. The sequenced material came from T cells isolated from PBMCs. These receptors were collected from a human donor in good health.

The chain joins TRBV5-5 to TRBJ2-1, with 9 bases that match TRBD1. CDR1 and CDR2 from the germline V gene are SGHKS and YYEKEE (reference sequence). V lost 3 bases to trimming and J lost 4 bases; unmatched junction nucleotides: 5. This CDR3 comprises 15 residues. CDR3 DNA sequence: TGTGCCAGCAGCTGGCCGGACAGGGGATACAATGAGCAGTTCTTC. Its protein product is CASSWPDRGYNEQFF.

The V gene is TRBV1, the J gene TRBJ2-5; TRBD2 is the table's D call, not checked against the DNA. TRBV1 is termed a pseudogene. The CDR3 sequence is 17 residues long. The CDR3 here is CTSVKPWLAGYQETQYF. CDR3 DNA: TGCACCAGCGTTAAGCCTTGGCTAGCCGGGTACCAAGAGACCCAGTACTTC.

This chain joins TRBV10-3 and TRBJ1-4, with 7 bases aligning to TRBD1. CDR3 length: 15 amino acids. Germline V gene sequence: CDR1 ENHRY, CDR2 SYGVKD. V gave up 0 bases and J gave up 6 bases; unmatched junction bases: 4. The CDR3 coding sequence is TGTGCCATCAGTGAGTCTAGGGGGCGACATGAAAAACTGTTTTTT. Its translation: CAISESRGRHEKLFF.

The chain combines TRBV10-3 with TRBJ2-5; D is perhaps TRBD1 (6 bases). This CDR3 comprises 15 residues. CDR1 ENHRY and CDR2 SYGVKD come from the germline V gene. The ends were cut back, 5 bases at V and 1 base at J, with 14 bases in the middle. The DNA of the CDR3 is TGTGCCATCAGTCCACAGGGAAAACTCCAAGAGACCCAGTACTTC. Protein: CAISPQGKLQETQYF.

V gene TRBV6-5 combines with J gene TRBJ1-2; D remains unclear. V was shortened by 2 bases and J by 8 bases, with 9 bases between the two germline ends. Germline V gives CDR1 MNHEY, CDR2 SVGAGI. The length of the CDR3 is 12 residues. This CDR3 is CASSYIGGGYTF. The CDR3, as DNA: TGTGCCAGCAGTTACATAGGCGGGGGCTACACCTTC.

V usage is TRBV4-1 and J usage is TRBJ2-5; perhaps TRBD1 as D (5 bases). Between the trimmed V and J ends, which lost 1 base and 2 bases, there was a span of 5 bases. Germline CDR1 and CDR2: MGHRA and YSYEKL. CDR3 size: 13 residues. The CDR3 protein is CASSQGTQETQYF. CDR3 DNA sequence: TGCGCCAGCAGCCAAGGGACACAAGAGACCCAGTACTTC.

This clone has a single count. The chain couples TRBV28 to TRBJ1-1; D unresolved. CDR3 size: 14 residues. V lost 4 bases, J lost 0 bases, and 9 bases lay in between. Germline values: CDR1 MDHEN, CDR2 SYDVKM. In DNA form, the CDR3 reads TGTGCCAGCAGTTGGGGAGGGATGAACACTGAAGCTTTCTTT. Its translation: CASSWGGMNTEAFF.

The chain joins TRBV19 to TRBJ1-5, with 11 bases fitting TRBD1. The junction had 4 bases not matched to a gene; V was cut back by 8 bases and J by 7 bases. CDR3 size: 13 residues. Germline CDR1 is LNHDA and CDR2 is SQIVND (reference sequence). The CDR3 nucleotides read TGTGCCAGTTCTGGGACAGGGGGACAGCCCCAGCATTTT. Translated, it gives CASSGTGGQPQHF.

This chain joins TRBV9 and TRBJ2-1; TRBD1 aligns across 12 bases. Looked up from germline, CDR1 is SGDLS and CDR2 is YYNGEE. Losses at the gene ends were 4 bases for V and 8 bases for J; bases not matched to a gene: 7. The CDR3 is made up of 15 amino acids. CDR3 nucleotides: TGTGCCAGCAGCTCGGCCGGGACAGGGGGCCATGAGCAGTTCTTC. The encoded protein is CASSSAGTGGHEQFF. The whole variable domain, filled in from reference TRBV9 and TRBJ2-1, reads DSGVTQTPKHLITATGQRVTLRCSPRSGDLSVYWYQQSLDQGLQFLIQYYNGEERAKGNILERFSAQQFPDLHSELNLSSLELGDSALYFCASSSAGTGGHEQFFGPGTRLTVL.

V usage is TRBV9 and J usage is TRBJ2-5; 12 nucleotides align to TRBD1. Germline V CDR1 and CDR2: SGDLS, YYNGEE. This CDR3 spans 16 amino acids. V trimming: 3 bases; J trimming: 4 bases; junction bases outside the gene matches: 7. The CDR3 protein is CASSGPGTGGGETQYF. The CDR3 nucleotides are TGTGCCAGCAGCGGACCCGGGACAGGGGGCGGAGAGACCCAGTACTTC.

V gene TRBV19 combines with J gene TRBJ1-2, with D possibly TRBD1 on 6 matching bases. Between the trimmed V and J ends, which lost 4 bases and 0 bases, there was a span of 15 bases. Germline CDR1 LNHDA, CDR2 SQIVND (reference sequence). The CDR3 length is 16 residues. CDR3 region: CASSTPGQYTNYGYTF. The CDR3 coding sequence is TGTGCCAGTAGTACCCCCGGACAGTACACTAACTATGGCTACACCTTC.

CDR3 in amino acids: CASSVTGNPYEQYF. The CDR3 DNA reads as TGTGCCAGCAGCGTCACAGGAAACCCCTACGAGCAGTACTTC. The V gene is TRBV27, the J gene TRBJ2-7, with D tentatively TRBD1 (5 bases). With 6 bases removed from V and 2 bases from J, the gap between germline ends came to 14 bases. Germline lookup yields CDR1 MNHEY and CDR2 SMNVEV (reference sequence). The CDR3 runs to 14 residues.

V is TRBV5-1 and J is TRBJ1-4; D might be TRBD1 (6 bases). Germline assignment: CDR1 SGHRS and CDR2 YFSETQ. This CDR3 is 17 amino acids long. V was shortened by 4 bases and J by 8 bases, with 24 bases between the two germline ends. CDR3: CASSPRDSQGIGEKLFF. CDR3 nucleotide sequence: TGCGCCAGCAGCCCGCGTGATAGTCAGGGGATAGGCGAAAAACTGTTTTTT.

The rearrangement uses TRBV6-5 and TRBJ2-3; 9 positions match TRBD2. Unmatched junction bases numbered 8, after V lost 2 bases and J lost 5 bases. In germline, CDR1 is MNHEY, CDR2 SVGAGI. The CDR3 is 16 amino acids. CDR3 nucleotide sequence: TGTGCCAGCAGTTACACCCTAGCGGGATTTGGAGATACGCAGTATTTT. Translation: CASSYTLAGFGDTQYF.

The chain has TRBV7-2 and TRBJ2-1; 13 nucleotides align to TRBD2. The germline V gene has CDR1 SGHTA and CDR2 FQGNSA. The CDR3 covers 15 residues. With 4 bases clipped from V and 6 bases from J, the junction kept 3 bases outside the gene matches. The CDR3 loop reads CASSSRLAGGNEQFF. The CDR3 nucleotides read TGTGCCAGCAGCTCAAGACTAGCGGGAGGCAATGAGCAGTTCTTC.

The V and J genes are TRBV7-6 and TRBJ2-1; a possible D gene is TRBD1 (5 bases). Between the trimmed V and J ends, which lost 5 bases and 0 bases, there was a span of 11 bases. Germline values: CDR1 SGHVS, CDR2 FNYEAQ. There are 15 residues in the CDR3. The CDR3 DNA sequence: TGTGCCAGCAGCGAAGGCCAGGGCTCCTACAATGAGCAGTTCTTC. Encoded protein: CASSEGQGSYNEQFF. Using reference TRBV7-6 and TRBJ2-1 for the parts outside the CDR3, the full variable domain is GAGVSQSPRYKVTKRGQDVALRCDPISGHVSLYWYRQALGQGPEFLTYFNYEAQQDKSGLPNDRFSAERPEGSISTLTIQRTEQRDSAMYRCASSEGQGSYNEQFFGPGTRLTVL.

The rearrangement joins TRBV7-2 to TRBJ1-1; D is unresolved. Looked up from germline, CDR1 is SGHTA and CDR2 is FQGNSA. This CDR3 contains 11 residues. Trimming removed 5 bases from V and 4 bases from J, with 5 bases in between. This chain's CDR3 is CASSAGTEAFF. CDR3 bases: TGTGCCAGCAGCGCAGGCACTGAAGCTTTCTTT.

J is TRBJ1-4 and V is TRBV5-4; D is perhaps TRBD1 (5 bases). V shed 1 base and J shed 4 bases, with 11 bases lying between them. The CDR3 covers 15 residues. Germline V gene data show CDR1 as SGHNT and CDR2 as YYREEE (reference sequence). The DNA of the CDR3 is TGTGCCAGCAGCTTGTCCCTACAGGATAATGAAAAACTGTTTTTT. Translation: CASSLSLQDNEKLFF.

The CDR3 DNA reads as TGCGCCAGCAGCCAAGATTCGAGGGACGAGCAGTACTTC. Its protein is CASSQDSRDEQYF. This rearrangement joins TRBV4-1 to TRBJ2-7, with a possible D match to TRBD2 (5 bases). In germline, CDR1 is MGHRA, CDR2 YSYEKL. V shed 0 bases and J shed 5 bases, with 8 bases lying between them. CDR3 length equals 13 residues.

This chain connects TRBV18 to TRBJ2-7, with D possibly matching TRBD2 (6 bases). The CDR3 spans 14 residues. V was shortened by 3 bases and J by 4 bases, with 13 bases between the two germline ends. Germline CDR1 KGHSH, CDR2 LQKENI. The CDR3 nucleotides are TGTGCCAGCTCACCGCCGGGACTTCTGTACGAGCAGTACTTC. It encodes CASSPPGLLYEQYF.

The rearrangement joins TRBV6-5 to TRBJ2-5; TRBD2 might be the D (7 bases). V was trimmed by 5 bases and J by 2 bases, leaving 15 bases between them. Looked up from germline, CDR1 is MNHEY and CDR2 is SVGAGI. The CDR3 is made up of 15 amino acids. CDR3 sequence: CASSRGGVGQETQYF. As DNA, the CDR3 is TGTGCCAGCAGTAGGGGGGGGGTAGGGCAAGAGACCCAGTACTTC.

The chain recombines TRBV7-3 with TRBJ2-1, with TRBD2 identical over 7 bases. Germline CDR1 and CDR2: SGHTA and FQGTGA. This CDR3 contains 16 residues. Losses at the gene ends were 2 bases for V and 2 bases for J; bases not matched to a gene: 6. The CDR3 loop is CASSLSQLAAYNEQFF. The CDR3 DNA follows: TGTGCCAGCAGCTTATCCCAGCTAGCGGCCTACAATGAGCAGTTCTTC.

The chain employs TRBV27 and TRBJ1-1, with a weak D call TRBD1 (5 bases). V was cut by 6 bases and J by 2 bases, with 10 bases left in between. Germline CDR1 and CDR2: MNHEY and SMNVEV (reference sequence). This CDR3 spans 13 amino acids. Here the CDR3 DNA reads TGTGCCAGCAGAGAGACAGCTAACACTGAAGCTTTCTTT. Its translation is CASRETANTEAFF.

V is TRBV7-2 and J is TRBJ2-7; weak D call: TRBD2 (5 bases). CDR1 and CDR2 (germline): SGHTA, FQGNSA. This CDR3 is built from 14 residues. V gave up 1 base and J gave up 3 bases, with 10 bases separating them. The CDR3 loop reads CASSLGGIGYEQYF. The CDR3 DNA reads TGTGCCAGCAGCTTAGGAGGGATAGGCTACGAGCAGTACTTC.

This rearrangement joins TRBV4-1 to TRBJ2-1; TRBD1 aligns across 8 bases. Germline lookup yields CDR1 MGHRA and CDR2 YSYEKL. Trimming removed 3 bases from V and 6 bases from J; junction bases left unmatched: 13. The CDR3 covers 17 residues. As DNA, the CDR3 is TGCGCCAGCAGCCAGTTTCTTAGTCAGGGGGCCGTCAATGAGCAGTTCTTC. Its protein is CASSQFLSQGAVNEQFF.

This clone was seen just once. The chain recombines TRBV10-3 with TRBJ2-5, with a possible D match to TRBD1 (6 bases). Deletions cut 2 bases from V and 2 bases from J, with 21 bases between. Germline assignment: CDR1 ENHRY and CDR2 SYGVKD. The CDR3 contains 18 residues. The DNA for the CDR3 is TGTGCCATCAGTGAGGTGTTTCTAAGCGACAGGAAACAAGAGACCCAGTACTTC. Amino acids: CAISEVFLSDRKQETQYF.

V gene TRBV29-1 combines with J gene TRBJ1-1; 7 bases line up with TRBD1. Trimming took 4 bases from V and 6 from J; bases not matched to a gene: 11. The CDR3 is 14 amino acids. Germline V gene sequence: CDR1 SQVTM, CDR2 ANQGSEA. The CDR3 loop reads CSVGFLQGRAEAFF. As DNA, the CDR3 is TGCAGCGTTGGCTTCCTACAGGGGCGGGCTGAAGCTTTCTTT.

The chain joins TRBV6-4 to TRBJ2-1, with D maybe TRBD1 (5 bases). From germline, CDR1 is MRHNA and CDR2 SNTAGT. The CDR3 has 14 amino acids. V lost 8 bases and J lost 3, with 14 bases in between. CDR3 amino acids: CASGRSRDYNEQFF. The CDR3 DNA reads as TGTGCCAGCGGCCGATCCAGGGACTACAATGAGCAGTTCTTC.

V is TRBV19 and J is TRBJ2-1, with 12 bases matching TRBD2. CDR1 LNHDA and CDR2 SQIVND come from the germline V gene (reference sequence). This CDR3 spans 15 amino acids. J lost 2 bases, V lost 5 bases, and 1 base had no gene match. CDR3 sequence reads: CASSASGRAYNEQFF. The CDR3 nucleotides are TGTGCCAGTAGTGCTAGCGGGAGGGCCTACAATGAGCAGTTCTTC.

The rearrangement joins TRBV30 to TRBJ1-3; D unresolved. The germline V gene encodes CDR1 GTSNPN and CDR2 SVGIG (reference sequence). The CDR3 is 12 amino acids. The ends were cut back, 0 bases at V and 4 bases at J, with 4 bases in the middle. CDR3 residues: CAWSVQGNTIYF. The CDR3, as DNA: TGTGCCTGGAGTGTACAGGGAAACACCATATATTTT.

This chain connects TRBV18 to TRBJ1-1; a weak D match, TRBD1 (5 bases). The CDR3 sequence is 14 residues long. V gave up 5 bases and J gave up 1 base, with 11 bases separating them. Germline V lookup: CDR1 KGHSH, CDR2 LQKENI. The CDR3 sequence: CASSNIDRNTEAFF. CDR3 sequence (DNA): TGTGCCAGCTCAAATATAGACAGGAACACTGAAGCTTTCTTT.